This T cell receptor beta chain is drawn from a study of shared T cell receptors in the human thymus. The repertoire was sequenced with immunoSEQ multiplex PCR; TCRdb's copy has only in-frame clones and lacks some. In the table there are some 700,000 clones, roughly 90% of which are singletons. The CDR3 runs 16 residues. From germline, CDR1 is SEHNR and CDR2 FQNEAQ (reference sequence). Trimming took 2 bases from V and 3 from J; bases not matched to a gene: 4. Separately, the same data were catalogued under a study of human thymus T cells. In that study: Corrective cardiac operations yielded the resected thymus tissue.

This clonotype originated in a boy less than two years old with a congenital heart defect. Sequenced: thymocytes. V gene TRBV7-9 combines with J gene TRBJ2-5; TRBD2 matches at 12 bases. In nucleotides, the CDR3 is TGTGCCAGCAGCTTATCGAGACTAGCGGGAGAAGAGACCCAGTACTTC. It codes for CASSLSRLAGEETQYF.